This passage covers 29 T cell receptor beta chains from one sample sequenced in a study of Graves' ophthalmopathy and Graves' hyperthyroidism. RNA transcripts served as template for amplifying TCR beta CDR3 sequences. RT-PCR with HTBI primers came first, then second-round multiplex PCR. TCRdb fed the multiplex PCR reads into MiXCR, producing one record per CDR3 protein. The profile covers about 1.1 million distinct CDR3 sequences, with 35% to 40% appearing a single time and 11% taken by the ten largest. Sequenced sample: peripheral blood or thyroid tissue (not recorded which). The source of these receptors is an adult man with Graves' hyperthyroidism.

The chain is built from TRBV2 and TRBJ2-2; D is possibly TRBD2 (5 bases). Trimming removed 6 bases at V and 5 bases at J, with 16 bases between. The CDR3 totals 15 residues. Germline V lookup: CDR1 SNHLY, CDR2 FYNNEI. As DNA, the CDR3 is TGTGCCAGCAGGTTGGTCAGCGGCTCTACCGGGGAGCTGTTTTTT. Translation gives CASRLVSGSTGELFF.

This clonotype appeared a single time. The chain joins TRBV5-1 to TRBJ2-5; D tentatively fits TRBD1 or TRBD2 (5 bases each). Germline loops: CDR1 SGHRS, CDR2 YFSETQ. The CDR3 has 14 residues. Trimming removed 0 bases at V and 5 bases at J, with 11 bases between. The CDR3 coding sequence is TGCGCCAGCAGCTTGGCCGGGGCGACGGAGACCCAGTACTTC. Protein product: CASSLAGATETQYF. The whole variable domain, filled in from reference TRBV5-1 and TRBJ2-5, reads KAGVTQTPRYLIKTRGQQVTLSCSPISGHRSVSWYQQTPGQGLQFLFEYFSETQRNKGNFPGRFSGRQFSNSRSEMNVSTLELGDSALYLCASSLAGATETQYFGPGTRLLVL.

The chain employs TRBV5-4 and TRBJ1-2, with 8 bases that match TRBD1. V was clipped by 0 bases and J by 0 bases; unmatched bases: 7. The CDR3 consists of 17 residues. Germline assignment: CDR1 SGHNT and CDR2 YYREEE (reference sequence). CDR3 loop: CASSLGGGQGPNYGYTF. The CDR3 DNA reads as TGTGCCAGCAGCTTGGGGGGCGGACAGGGTCCTAACTATGGCTACACCTTC.

This clonotype was picked up many times. The genes are TRBV10-3 and TRBJ2-7, with 7 nucleotides matching TRBD2. Trimming removed 8 bases from V and 0 bases from J; junction bases left unmatched: 13. The CDR3 consists of 16 residues. Germline assignment: CDR1 ENHRY and CDR2 SYGVKD. The CDR3 loop reads CAIGGRRGKSSYEQYF. DNA for the CDR3: TGTGCCATCGGCGGGAGAAGGGGTAAGAGCTCCTACGAGCAGTACTTC.

The chain employs TRBV7-9 and TRBJ1-1, with 8 bases matching TRBD1. CDR3 length: 14 residues. With V trimmed by 2 bases and J by 4 bases, 3 bases remained unmatched. CDR1 and CDR2 from the germline V gene are SEHNR and FQNEAQ (reference sequence). The CDR3 sequence is CASSLPRGRTEAFF. In DNA, the CDR3 is TGTGCCAGCAGCTTACCCAGGGGGCGCACTGAAGCTTTCTTT.

The chain links TRBV7-9 to TRBJ2-2, with D tentatively TRBD1 or TRBD2 (6 bases each). In germline, CDR1 is SEHNR, CDR2 FQNEAQ (reference sequence). V lost 1 base, J lost 5 bases, and 11 bases lay in between. The CDR3 loop spans 15 amino acids. CDR3 sequence (DNA): TGTGCCAGCAGCTTAGTTTCGGGGGCAACCGGGGAGCTGTTTTTT. This encodes CASSLVSGATGELFF.

The J gene is TRBJ1-5, the V gene TRBV20-1; D is unresolved. Germline CDR1 and CDR2: DFQATT and SNEGSKA (reference sequence). The CDR3 is 13 residues long. V shed 0 bases and J shed 7 bases, with 10 bases lying between them. CDR3 in amino acids: CSARDLGWQPQHF. The CDR3 DNA follows: TGCAGTGCTAGAGACCTAGGTTGGCAGCCCCAGCATTTT.

This sequence joins TRBV5-4 and TRBJ2-2, with D unclear. The CDR3 is 14 amino acids. Germline V gives CDR1 SGHNT, CDR2 YYREEE (reference sequence). Trimming removed 0 bases from V and 4 bases from J, with 7 bases in between. CDR3 protein: CASSLAMGTGELFF. In DNA form, the CDR3 reads TGTGCCAGCAGCTTGGCCATGGGCACCGGGGAGCTGTTTTTT.

This clonotype occurred a few times. The chain couples TRBV29-1 to TRBJ1-1; D is unclear. Trimming stripped 4 bases from V and 4 bases from J, with 22 bases between. The CDR3 spans 16 residues. Germline V gene lookup returns CDR1 SQVTM and CDR2 ANQGSEA. CDR3 DNA: TGCAGCGTTGGGAACAGACTAGTTTCTAGATTCACTGAAGCTTTCTTT. Amino acid sequence: CSVGNRLVSRFTEAFF.

This clonotype occurred many times. The chain links TRBV7-6 to TRBJ2-1, with D unresolved. Germline CDR1 is SGHVS and CDR2 is FNYEAQ. The CDR3 has 16 amino acids. Trimming took off 4 bases at V and 7 bases at J, with 20 bases between the two ends. CDR3 sequence: CASSSFPYGETNEQFF. CDR3 in DNA: TGTGCCAGCAGCTCCTTCCCCTATGGCGAAACGAATGAGCAGTTCTTC.

The V and J genes are TRBV25-1 and TRBJ1-6, with unresolved D. Per germline, CDR1 MGHDK and CDR2 SYGVNS. The CDR3 is 11 amino acids. Trimming took off 9 bases at V and 8 bases at J, with 8 bases between the two ends. This CDR3 is CASDGDSPLHF. The CDR3 region has the DNA TGTGCCAGTGACGGGGATTCACCCCTCCACTTT.

Of note for this clonotype: A junction end diverges from the germline sequence, so it may reflect a read error. V usage is TRBV10-2 and J usage is TRBJ1-1, with 9 positions matching TRBD1. Germline values: CDR1 WSHSY, CDR2 SAAADI. The CDR3 consists of 14 residues. CDR3: CASSNRDRATEAFF. In DNA, the CDR3 is TGTGCCAGCAGTAACCGGGACAGGGCCACTGAAGCTTTCTTT.

This clonotype was seen a few times. The chain carries TRBV6-5 and TRBJ1-6; possibly TRBD1 for D (5 bases). Germline V lookup: CDR1 MNHEY, CDR2 SVGAGI. Trimming pared 10 bases from V and 7 bases from J, leaving 17 bases between. This CDR3 has 14 residues. For the CDR3, the DNA is TGTGCCACCCTAGAGGGACGAGTAAATTCACCCCTCCACTTT. It specifies CATLEGRVNSPLHF.

The V call is TRBV2, the J call TRBJ1-6; 8 bases fit TRBD1. Trimming at V came to 6 bases and at J to 7 bases, leaving 5 bases not matched to a gene. In germline, CDR1 is SNHLY, CDR2 FYNNEI. The CDR3 runs to 14 residues. In DNA, the CDR3 is TGTGCCAGCAGACGACAGGGGCCGAATTCACCCCTCCACTTT. Translated: CASRRQGPNSPLHF. The entire variable domain, with the rest obtained from reference TRBV2 and TRBJ1-6, is as follows: EPEVTQTPSHQVTQMGQEVILRCVPISNHLYFYWYRQILGQKVEFLVSFYNNEISEKSEIFDDQFSVERPDGSNFTLKIRSTKLEDSAMYFCASRRQGPNSPLHFGNGTRLTVT.

The chain joins TRBV2 to TRBJ2-3; 9 nucleotides agree with TRBD2. Germline V gene sequence: CDR1 SNHLY, CDR2 FYNNEI. J lost 2 bases, V lost 2 bases, and 8 bases had no gene match. This CDR3 contains 17 residues. The CDR3 sequence is CASSERLSGGFTDTQYF. The CDR3 DNA is TGTGCCAGCAGTGAACGCCTAAGCGGGGGGTTCACAGATACGCAGTATTTT.

The chain uses TRBV7-6 and TRBJ2-3; maybe TRBD2 (5 bases). CDR1 is SGHVS and CDR2 is FNYEAQ in the germline V gene. The CDR3 is 15 residues long. Trimming removed 5 bases from V and 2 bases from J, with 14 bases in between. CDR3 sequence: CASSLAGEVTDTQYF. CDR3 DNA: TGTGCCAGCAGCCTGGCCGGGGAAGTCACAGATACGCAGTATTTT.

This clonotype was counted a few times. The gene calls are TRBV6-5 and TRBJ2-7; 7 bases are shared with TRBD2. Germline CDR1 and CDR2: MNHEY and SVGAGI. The CDR3 covers 15 residues. The ends lost 2 bases at V and 2 bases at J; junction bases unmatched: 6. CDR3 amino acids: CASSYGLAAAYEQYF. As DNA, the CDR3 is TGTGCCAGCAGTTACGGGCTAGCGGCCGCCTACGAGCAGTACTTC.

This chain connects TRBV19 to TRBJ1-3; tentative D call: TRBD1 (5 bases). Trimming left V 4 bases short and J 3 bases short, with 10 bases between. Germline CDR1 reads LNHDA; CDR2 reads SQIVND (reference sequence). This CDR3 is built from 14 residues. CDR3 sequence: CASSKGSHGNTIYF. CDR3 DNA sequence: TGTGCCAGTAGTAAGGGGAGCCATGGAAACACCATATATTTT.

A few counts support this clonotype. This chain links TRBV13 with TRBJ1-1; TRBD1 matches 7 bases. The CDR3 length is 14 residues. Germline V lookup: CDR1 PRHDT, CDR2 FYEKMQ (reference sequence). Trimming at V came to 0 bases and at J to 9 bases, leaving 7 bases not matched to a gene. The CDR3 nucleotides are TGTGCCAGCAGCTTAGGAAGGGACAGCTCTCAAGCTTTCTTT. Protein: CASSLGRDSSQAFF.

This clonotype was recorded at least ten times. The chain combines TRBV7-9 with TRBJ2-7; D not resolved. Germline assignment: CDR1 SEHNR and CDR2 FQNEAQ (reference sequence). The CDR3 spans 16 residues. The ends were cut back, 5 bases at V and 1 base at J, with 18 bases in the middle. CDR3 bases: TGTGCCAGCAGCCCCCCCGAGGCTCACCGATCCTACGAGCAGTACTTC. Encoded protein: CASSPPEAHRSYEQYF.

The rearrangement uses TRBV29-1 and TRBJ1-1; D ambiguous. This CDR3 has 12 amino acids. The V and J ends lost 1 base and 4 bases respectively, with 7 bases between them. The germline V gene encodes CDR1 SQVTM and CDR2 ANQGSEA. CDR3 sequence (DNA): TGCAGCGTTGAAGGGCAGATCACTGAAGCTTTCTTT. It codes for CSVEGQITEAFF.

This clonotype came up a few times. This CDR3 reads CASSPPGLAGGGTGELFF. As DNA, the CDR3 is TGTGCCAGCAGCCCACCGGGACTAGCGGGAGGAGGCACCGGGGAGCTGTTTTTT. The chain has TRBV12-3 or TRBV12-4 and TRBJ2-2; the match to TRBD2 covers 15 bases. Germline trimming cut 6 bases from V and 4 bases from J; bases unmatched to any gene: 9. The CDR3 covers 18 residues.

This clonotype has a count of ten or more. The chain employs TRBV13 and TRBJ1-2; possibly TRBD1 for D (6 bases). This CDR3 contains 13 residues. CDR1 PRHDT and CDR2 FYEKMQ come from the germline V gene (reference sequence). V shed 5 bases and J shed 6 bases, with 13 bases lying between them. The DNA for the CDR3 is TGTGCCAGCAGCCACTGGACAGCGAATGGCTACACCTTC. It yields the protein CASSHWTANGYTF.

The chain combines TRBV6-2 or TRBV6-3 with TRBJ1-5; D is unresolved. Germline V gene lookup returns CDR1 MNHEY and CDR2 SVGEGT. The length of the CDR3 is 14 residues. V dropped 7 bases and J dropped 1 base, with 11 bases sitting between them. The CDR3 DNA reads as TGTGCCAGCAAAAAGGAAGGGAGCAATCAGCCCCAGCATTTT. It encodes CASKKEGSNQPQHF.

This clonotype showed up just once. Relative to the germline gene, one junction end is altered; a read error may explain this. This chain links TRBV10-3 with TRBJ2-5, with no clear D. The CDR3 sequence is 16 residues long. The germline gives CDR1 ENHRY, CDR2 SYGVKD. The DNA of the CDR3 is TGTGCCAGCAGTGACGAGCCGTTTCTGGGATCGGAGACCCAGTACTTC. Protein product: CASSDEPFLGSETQYF.

The chain couples TRBV20-1 to TRBJ1-4, with TRBD1 identical over 7 bases. CDR3 length: 15 amino acids. V was pared by 3 bases and J by 8 bases, with 12 bases of the junction left unmatched. Germline-derived CDR1 and CDR2 are DFQATT and SNEGSKA (reference sequence). Here the CDR3 DNA reads TGCAGTGCTAGCCCCCCAGAAAGGGGGCGGGAAAAACTGTTTTTT. Translated: CSASPPERGREKLFF.

This clonotype was counted a few times. V gene TRBV19 combines with J gene TRBJ1-5, with 8 bases lining up with TRBD1. CDR1 is LNHDA and CDR2 is SQIVND in the germline V gene (reference sequence). Germline trimming cut 3 bases from V and 6 bases from J; bases unmatched to any gene: 7. CDR3 length: 15 amino acids. The CDR3 DNA reads as TGTGCCAGTAGTATGCGTCAGGGGGCGGGTCAGCCCCAGCATTTT. Residues: CASSMRQGAGQPQHF. The full variable domain, rest sourced from reference TRBV19 and TRBJ1-5, is DGGITQSPKYLFRKEGQNVTLSCEQNLNHDAMYWYRQDPGQGLRLIYYSQIVNDFQKGDIAEGYSVSREKKESFPLTVTSAQKNPTAFYLCASSMRQGAGQPQHFGDGTRLSIL.

This clonotype was seen many times. The chain carries TRBV10-3 and TRBJ2-2, with D perhaps TRBD1 or TRBD2 (6 bases each). This CDR3 contains 18 residues. V shed 6 bases and J shed 3 bases, with 23 bases lying between them. Germline values: CDR1 ENHRY, CDR2 SYGVKD. For the CDR3, the DNA is TGTGCCATCAGCCGGGGGCGAGGTACCAGTCGAGACACCGGGGAGCTGTTTTTT. The encoded protein is CAISRGRGTSRDTGELFF.

In this sample, this clonotype turned up a few times. The chain combines TRBV12-3 or TRBV12-4 with TRBJ1-6, with a possible D match to TRBD1 (5 bases). V was shortened by 1 base and J by 9 bases, with 16 bases between the two germline ends. CDR3 length: 16 residues. CDR3 region: CASSLGRGGRGSPLHF. CDR3 coding DNA: TGTGCCAGCAGTTTAGGTCGGGGCGGCCGGGGTTCACCCCTCCACTTT.